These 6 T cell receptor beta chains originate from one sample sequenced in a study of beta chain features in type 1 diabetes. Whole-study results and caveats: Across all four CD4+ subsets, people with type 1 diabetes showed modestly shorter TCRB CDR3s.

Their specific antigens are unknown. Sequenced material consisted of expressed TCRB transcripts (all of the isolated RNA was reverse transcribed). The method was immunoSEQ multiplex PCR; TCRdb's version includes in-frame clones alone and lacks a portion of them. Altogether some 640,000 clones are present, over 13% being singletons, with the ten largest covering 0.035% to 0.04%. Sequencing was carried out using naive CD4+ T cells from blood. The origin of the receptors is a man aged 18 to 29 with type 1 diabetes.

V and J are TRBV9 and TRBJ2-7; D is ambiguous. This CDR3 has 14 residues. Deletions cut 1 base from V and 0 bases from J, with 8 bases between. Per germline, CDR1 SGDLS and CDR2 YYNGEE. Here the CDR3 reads CASSVHSSSYEQYF. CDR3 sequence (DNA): TGTGCCAGCAGCGTACATTCGAGCTCCTACGAGCAGTACTTC.

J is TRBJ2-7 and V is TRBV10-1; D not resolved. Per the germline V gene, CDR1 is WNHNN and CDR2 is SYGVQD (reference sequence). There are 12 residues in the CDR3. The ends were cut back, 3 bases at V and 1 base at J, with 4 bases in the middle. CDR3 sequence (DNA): TGCGCCAGCAGTGACAGATCCTACGAGCAGTACTTC. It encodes CASSDRSYEQYF.

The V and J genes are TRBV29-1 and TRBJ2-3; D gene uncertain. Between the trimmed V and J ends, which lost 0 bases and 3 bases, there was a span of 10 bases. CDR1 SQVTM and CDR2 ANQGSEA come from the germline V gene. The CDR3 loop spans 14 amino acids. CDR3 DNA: TGCAGCGTTGAAGATTCCCTGGGGACAGATACGCAGTATTTT. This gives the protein CSVEDSLGTDTQYF.

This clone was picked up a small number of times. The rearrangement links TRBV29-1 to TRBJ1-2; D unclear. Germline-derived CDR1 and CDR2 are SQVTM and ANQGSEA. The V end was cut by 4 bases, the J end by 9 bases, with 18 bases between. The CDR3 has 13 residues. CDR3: CSVGQRSNLSYTF. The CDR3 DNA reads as TGCAGCGTTGGCCAGAGGTCTAACTTAAGCTACACCTTC.

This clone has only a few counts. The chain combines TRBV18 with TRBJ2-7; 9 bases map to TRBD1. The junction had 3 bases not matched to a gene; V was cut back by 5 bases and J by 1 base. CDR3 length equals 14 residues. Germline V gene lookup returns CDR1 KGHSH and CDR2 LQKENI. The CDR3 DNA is TGTGCCAGCTCAATCGGACAGGGGTCCTACGAGCAGTACTTC. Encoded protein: CASSIGQGSYEQYF.

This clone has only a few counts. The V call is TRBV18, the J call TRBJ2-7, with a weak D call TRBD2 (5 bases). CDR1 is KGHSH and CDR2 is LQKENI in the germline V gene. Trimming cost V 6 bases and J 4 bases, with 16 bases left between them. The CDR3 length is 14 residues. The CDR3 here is CASSPPGLAYEQYF. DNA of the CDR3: TGTGCCAGCTCCCCCCCGGGCCTAGCTTACGAGCAGTACTTC.